This passage covers 2 T cell receptor beta chains from one sample sequenced in a study of shared clonotypes between healthy human individuals. Measured with immunoSEQ multiplex PCR; TCRdb has only the in-frame clones, and not every one. The table has 2,500,000 or so clones, approximately 94% seen once. The material sequenced was naive CD4+ T cells from PBMCs. Subset specified: CD45RA+ positively selected. The receptors originated from a man aged 18-30 years in good health. Some clones in this sample may be carry-over from other donors' samples.

V gene TRBV27 combines with J gene TRBJ2-1; TRBD1 matches at 10 bases. There are 15 residues in the CDR3. Per the germline V gene, CDR1 is MNHEY and CDR2 is SMNVEV (reference sequence). The trim removed 5 bases at V and 4 bases at J, leaving 5 bases unmatched. This CDR3 reads CASSRRDRGYNEQFF. The CDR3 DNA reads TGTGCCAGCAGTCGCCGGGACAGGGGTTACAATGAGCAGTTCTTC.

The chain links TRBV5-1 to TRBJ2-2, with 7 positions matching TRBD2. J lost 3 bases, V lost 2 bases, and 16 bases had no gene match. Germline assignment: CDR1 SGHRS and CDR2 YFSETQ. The CDR3 covers 19 residues. The CDR3 DNA reads as TGCGCCAGCAGCTTTCCCCTCCGAGCGGGGATTTCGGACACCGGGGAGCTGTTTTTT. Protein sequence: CASSFPLRAGISDTGELFF.